The sequence of this T cell receptor beta chain was determined in a study of cytotoxic CD8 clonotypes in ibrutinib-treated CLL (TCRdb year 2021). For the wider study: The cohort had around twelve relapsed/refractory and around 16 treatment-naive patients; fewer than 18 were IGHV unmutated. All remission and progressive disease samples were collected while patients were still receiving ibrutinib. Longitudinal samples were obtainable from 26 of the 86 participants in the trial. Partial responses were observed in 24 patients and complete responses in 2; after a median follow-up of around 68 months, remission was maintained in 15 or so patients and progression was observed in approximately 12. Cryopreserved peripheral blood mononuclear cells were collected before treatment, at response, and at either disease progression or sustained remission. Response samples were obtained after a median of roughly 13 months of treatment, with a range of roughly 6 to 40 months. On average, each sample yielded around 270,000 productive templates and tens of thousands of productive rearrangements.

The goal of deep resolution MiSeq sequencing was a depth between 1 in 1 million and 1 in 200,000 T cells, and coverage averaged 10x per clonotype. TCR beta libraries were generated with the immunoSEQ hsTCRB Kit. The original methods were these. The data were analyzed with ImmunoSEQ Analyzer and ImmunoSEQ Data Assistant, and V, D and J gene assignments followed IMGT definitions. Clonality was computed as one minus normalized Shannon entropy of productive rearrangement frequencies, ranging from 0 to 1. Public clonotype analysis was restricted to overrepresented clonotypes comprising at least 0.05% of each patient's repertoire. About twelve repertoires from age-matched healthy donors, obtained from immuneACCESS, served as clonality controls. Not all clones reach the TCRdb copy of this immuneACCESS table, which keeps in-frame sequences only. Checked studies attribute under half of the gap to unresolved V genes and leave the rest unexplained. The V and J calls and clone size are taken from that table; D and trimming were inferred from the DNA. This sample lists a few hundred thousand clones; 67% were detected once. Of the sample, about 5.9% falls within the top ten clones.

Results and caveats for the whole study, not just this receptor: Baseline clonality exceeded that of age-matched healthy donors and correlated strongly with circulating CD8+ T-cell counts. At ibrutinib response clonality went up, during sustained remission it held steady, and at progression it dropped back toward baseline. Public clonotypes were rare and either contracted or stayed stable during treatment, and the rise in clonality at ibrutinib response reflected the expansion of private clonotypes. Sampling times were not matched between patients in sustained remission and patients whose disease was progressing, and lymph node repertoires were not examined.

For TCR beta library preparation, roughly 2.1 micrograms of genomic DNA were isolated from cryopreserved PBMCs. Longitudinal blood samples from CLL patients on ibrutinib monotherapy underwent high-throughput TCR beta sequencing. The patients were enrolled in a single-center, open-label phase 2 trial of ibrutinib monotherapy. This clone appeared a few times. Which antigen it targets is not known. Qualities for individual bases were not recorded, and no much larger clone is one base off. The CDR3 runs 15 amino acids, cysteine and phenylalanine included. The kept DNA is CDR3 alone, 45 bases in frame from the first base. The germline V gene encodes CDR1 SQVTM and CDR2 ANQGSEA. Compared with germline, V lacks 7 bases and J lacks 2 bases; bases without a gene match: 4.

This receptor was taken from a human donor with chronic lymphocytic leukemia. Recombination connected TRBV29-1 to TRBJ2-6; TRBD2 agrees with 11 junctional bases. Sample: PBMCs, taken after 36 months of ibrutinib treatment. Read as DNA, the sequence is TGCAGCGGCGCACTAGCGGGAGCTGGGGCCAACGTCCTGACTTTC. Its translation is CSGALAGAGANVLTF.